Listed below are T cell receptor beta chains from one sample, sequenced in a study of blood T cells in healthy people across ages. TCRdb called the 5' RACE reads again in MiXCR, with one record for every CDR3 protein. The top ten hold roughly 26% of the sample, which has roughly 860,000 distinct CDR3 sequences, about 62% seen once. Sample: blood. All receptors come from a man younger than 40 in good health. Each CDR3 is given with its conserved first and last residue. Each record gives: V gene, J gene, CDR3 protein.

TRBV2,TRBJ2-2,CASSGGFNGELFF
TRBV3-1,-,CASSQEGARSYEQYF
TRBV7-2,TRBJ2-3,CASRSGLAGPSDTQYF
TRBV6-4,TRBJ2-1,CASSFGLAGGRREQFF
TRBV12-3/TRBV12-4,TRBJ2-1,CASAPGDQLTKEQFF
TRBV4-3,TRBJ2-7,CASSPHLFYEQYF
TRBV12-3/TRBV12-4,TRBJ2-3,CASLRVSDTQYF
TRBV30,TRBJ2-4,CAWDMGHGQYF
TRBV4-3,TRBJ1-5,CASSQEWPGGTNQPQHF
TRBV25-1,TRBJ2-1,CASSETHPWLELYNEQFF